A single sample is the source of the 8 T cell receptor beta chains below, sequenced in a study of blood T cell repertoires in COVID-19. Using immunoSEQ multiplex PCR, the repertoire was profiled, and TCRdb retains in-frame clones only, with some absent. The table includes under 200,000 clones, about 85% detected once. The sequencing input was peripheral blood. Source of these receptors: a man in his sixties with active or convalescent COVID-19.

On this clone itself: Other nucleotide sequences in the sample specify the same CDR3. The chain recombines TRBV5-1 with TRBJ2-3; 8 bases fit TRBD2. The J segment lost 3 bases and the V segment lost 4 bases, leaving 4 bases of the junction unmatched. This CDR3 contains 14 residues. From germline, CDR1 is SGHRS and CDR2 YFSETQ. Here the CDR3 DNA reads TGCGCCAGCAGCCCGGGAGGGGGTACAGATACGCAGTATTTT. Translated: CASSPGGGTDTQYF. Variable domain in full (rest from reference TRBV5-1 and TRBJ2-3): KAGVTQTPRYLIKTRGQQVTLSCSPISGHRSVSWYQQTPGQGLQFLFEYFSETQRNKGNFPGRFSGRQFSNSRSEMNVSTLELGDSALYLCASSPGGGTDTQYFGPGTRLTVL.

The chain has TRBV29-1 and TRBJ1-4, with 10 nucleotides matching TRBD1. In germline, CDR1 is SQVTM, CDR2 ANQGSEA. This CDR3 is built from 14 residues. V shed 7 bases and J 8 bases; nucleotides not matched to a gene: 10. CDR3 coding DNA: TGCAGCGCCGGGACAGGGGCCCGTGGGGAAAAACTGTTTTTT. This sequence encodes CSAGTGARGEKLFF. Together with reference TRBV29-1 and TRBJ1-4, the CDR3 gives the full variable domain: SAVISQKPSRDICQRGTSLTIQCQVDSQVTMMFWYRQQPGQSLTLIATANQGSEATYESGFVIDKFPISRPNLTFSTLTVSNMSPEDSSIYLCSAGTGARGEKLFFGSGTQLSVL.

This clone was observed once. This sequence joins TRBV10-2 and TRBJ2-1, with 8 positions matching TRBD2. Losses at the gene ends were 0 bases for V and 7 bases for J; bases not matched to a gene: 5. CDR3 length equals 15 residues. CDR1 and CDR2 from the germline V gene are WSHSY and SAAADI. The chain's CDR3 is CASSESRGTRNEQFF. The DNA for the CDR3 is TGCGCCAGCAGTGAGTCGCGGGGGACTAGAAATGAGCAGTTCTTC.

The V gene is TRBV5-1, the J gene TRBJ2-2; D uncertain. Germline CDR1 SGHRS, CDR2 YFSETQ. CDR3 length: 16 amino acids. Between the trimmed V and J ends, which lost 3 bases and 5 bases, there was a span of 17 bases. DNA of the CDR3: TGCGCCAGCAGCTCCGGCGGCCTCGTAGGTACCGGGGAGCTGTTTTTT. Its protein is CASSSGGLVGTGELFF.

The J gene is TRBJ2-1, the V gene TRBV24-1; 7 bases align to TRBD2. V trimming: 3 bases; J trimming: 3 bases; junction bases outside the gene matches: 10. Germline loops: CDR1 KGHDR, CDR2 SFDVKD. The CDR3 length is 17 residues. This chain's CDR3 is CATSDPSGANFYNEQFF. For the CDR3, the DNA is TGTGCCACCAGTGATCCGAGCGGGGCTAACTTCTACAATGAGCAGTTCTTC.

The V call is TRBV7-9, the J call TRBJ2-7, with D perhaps TRBD1 (7 bases). Trimming left V 5 bases short and J 7 bases short, with 18 bases between. CDR1 is SEHNR and CDR2 is FQNEAQ in the germline V gene (reference sequence). The CDR3 is made up of 14 amino acids. This CDR3 is CASSRGTATWEQYF. CDR3 in DNA: TGTGCCAGCAGCCGGGGGACAGCGACTTGGGAGCAGTACTTC.

The chain is built from TRBV11-2 and TRBJ1-5, with D perhaps TRBD1 (6 bases). The CDR3 length is 18 residues. Trimming pared 5 bases from V and 6 bases from J, leaving 26 bases between. CDR1 SGHAT and CDR2 FQNNGV come from the germline V gene. The CDR3 region is CASSLYLSSSGDIQPQHF. CDR3 coding DNA: TGTGCCAGCAGCCTTTATCTTTCTTCTTCAGGGGATATTCAGCCCCAGCATTTT.

The rearrangement uses TRBV7-9 and TRBJ2-1, with D tentatively TRBD2 (6 bases). V was cut by 1 base and J by 4 bases, with 11 bases left in between. CDR1 and CDR2 (germline): SEHNR, FQNEAQ (reference sequence). The CDR3 totals 15 residues. Written as DNA, the CDR3 is TGTGCCAGCAGCTTAGTTGGGGGGACGTACAATGAGCAGTTCTTC. Translated: CASSLVGGTYNEQFF.